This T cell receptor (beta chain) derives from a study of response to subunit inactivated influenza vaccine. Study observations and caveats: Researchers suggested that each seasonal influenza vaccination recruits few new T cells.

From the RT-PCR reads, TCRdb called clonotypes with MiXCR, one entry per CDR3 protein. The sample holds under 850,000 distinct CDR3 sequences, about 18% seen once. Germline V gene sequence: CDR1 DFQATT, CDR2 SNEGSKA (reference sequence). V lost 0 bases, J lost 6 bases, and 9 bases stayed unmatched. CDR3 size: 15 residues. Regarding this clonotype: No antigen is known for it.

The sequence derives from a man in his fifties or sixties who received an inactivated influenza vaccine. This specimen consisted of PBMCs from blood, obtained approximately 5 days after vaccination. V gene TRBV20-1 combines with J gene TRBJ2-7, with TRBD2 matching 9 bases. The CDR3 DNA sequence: TGCAGTGCTAGAGAACCGGGACTAGCACGCTGCGAGCAGTACTTC. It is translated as CSAREPGLARCEQYF.